These 26 T cell receptor beta chains were sequenced from one sample in a study of CD8 T cells in ankylosing spondylitis. TCRdb itself ran the 5' RACE reads through MiXCR, one entry per CDR3 protein. The table lists around 230,000 distinct CDR3 sequences, 7% to 10% of them singletons. The sequenced sample consisted of blood, either unsorted or a sorted T cell fraction (not recorded which). These receptors were taken from a female donor with ankylosing spondylitis or in good health (not recorded which).

There are many counts of this clonotype. For the CDR3, the DNA is TGTGCCAGCAGCCCCGTAGCGGGAGTTCCCGGGGAGCTGTTTTTT. This sequence encodes CASSPVAGVPGELFF. This chain links TRBV7-9 with TRBJ2-2; 9 nucleotides line up with TRBD2. Germline loops: CDR1 SEHNR, CDR2 FQNEAQ (reference sequence). The CDR3 length is 15 residues. Trimming removed 5 bases from V and 6 bases from J; junction bases left unmatched: 7.

The sample holds many counts of this clonotype. This chain links TRBV4-3 with TRBJ1-1, with D perhaps matching TRBD1 (5 bases). The CDR3 runs to 14 residues. The germline CDR1 and CDR2 sequences are LGHNA and YSLEER. The V end lost 5 bases, the J end lost 6 bases, and 16 bases lay between the germline ends. The CDR3 loop reads CASSFSGDVSEAFF. CDR3 nucleotides: TGCGCCAGCAGCTTCTCGGGGGACGTCTCTGAAGCTTTCTTT.

This clonotype was recorded many times. V and J are TRBV5-6 and TRBJ1-1, with D unclear. This CDR3 comprises 13 residues. The germline V and J ends were trimmed by 1 base and 11 bases, with 15 bases remaining between them. Germline CDR1 is SGHDT and CDR2 is YYEEEE. CDR3: CASSLWWGVVAFF. For the CDR3, the DNA is TGTGCCAGCAGCTTGTGGTGGGGTGTTGTGGCTTTCTTT.

This chain links TRBV11-2 with TRBJ2-1, with 9 bases that match TRBD2. Unmatched junction bases numbered 11, after V lost 7 bases and J lost 4 bases. There are 16 residues in the CDR3. CDR1 is SGHAT, CDR2 FQNNGV, per germline. The CDR3, as DNA: TGTGCCAGCAACCTCCGCGGAGCGGGGGGATACAATGAGCAGTTCTTC. Translated: CASNLRGAGGYNEQFF. The full variable domain, rest sourced from reference TRBV11-2 and TRBJ2-1, is EAGVAQSPRYKIIEKRQSVAFWCNPISGHATLYWYQQILGQGPKLLIQFQNNGVVDDSQLPKDRFSAERLKGVDSTLKIQPAKLEDSAVYLCASNLRGAGGYNEQFFGPGTRLTVL.

This clonotype has a count of ten or more. The chain carries TRBV20-1 and TRBJ2-7, with D possibly being TRBD1 or TRBD2 (5 bases each). Germline V gives CDR1 DFQATT, CDR2 SNEGSKA (reference sequence). This CDR3 has 13 residues. Trimming took off 3 bases at V and 0 bases at J, with 9 bases between the two ends. The CDR3 nucleotides are TGCAGTGCTAGTGGGGACGGCTCCTACGAGCAGTACTTC. This gives the protein CSASGDGSYEQYF.

This clonotype showed up many times. V and J are TRBV6-2 or TRBV6-3 and TRBJ2-7, with 12 bases that match TRBD2. The CDR3 has 16 residues. Per the germline V gene, CDR1 is MNHEY and CDR2 is SVGEGT. The J segment lost 2 bases and the V segment lost 6 bases, leaving 8 bases of the junction unmatched. For the CDR3, the DNA is TGTGCCAGCAGCTCCCAAACTAGCGGGAGGACCTACGAGCAGTACTTC. Amino acids: CASSSQTSGRTYEQYF.

The chain joins TRBV11-2 to TRBJ2-3, with 9 bases aligning to TRBD1. The germline V gene encodes CDR1 SGHAT and CDR2 FQNNGV. CDR3 length: 16 amino acids. V trimming: 5 bases; J trimming: 2 bases; junction bases outside the gene matches: 8. CDR3 DNA sequence: TGTGCCAGCAGCCCCCGGACAGGGGCGAACACAGATACGCAGTATTTT. Its translation: CASSPRTGANTDTQYF.

This clonotype occurred many times. The V call is TRBV15, the J call TRBJ2-1, with 7 positions matching TRBD1. The J segment lost 10 bases and the V segment lost 0 bases, leaving 3 bases of the junction unmatched. This CDR3 spans 13 amino acids. The germline gives CDR1 LNHNV, CDR2 YYDKDF (reference sequence). CDR3 sequence (DNA): TGTGCCACCAGCAGAGATCGCAGGGGGGAGCAGTTCTTC. This sequence encodes CATSRDRRGEQFF.

This clonotype was recorded a few times. This chain links TRBV7-2 with TRBJ2-2, with 11 bases aligning to TRBD1. This CDR3 contains 16 residues. V was clipped by 5 bases and J by 3 bases; unmatched bases: 5. Germline V lookup: CDR1 SGHTA, CDR2 FQGNSA. CDR3 amino acids: CASSLDRGRDTGELFF. In DNA, the CDR3 is TGTGCCAGCAGCCTGGACAGGGGGCGCGACACCGGGGAGCTGTTTTTT.

For this clonotype: This may stem from a read error, because a much larger clone lies one nucleotide away. The rearrangement uses TRBV12-3 or TRBV12-4 and TRBJ1-2, with 10 positions matching TRBD1. The CDR3 is 15 amino acids. The CDR3 coding sequence is TGTACCAGCAGCCAGACAGGGGGCGCAGACTATGGCTACACCTTC. The encoded protein is CTSSQTGGADYGYTF.

This clonotype has only a few counts. The conserved closing phenylalanine or tryptophan is absent in this CDR3, likely reflecting a read error. No DNA is shown, since the ends of the CDR3 on it are uncertain; the CDR3 is the one TCRdb lists. The rearrangement uses TRBV7-8 and TRBJ2-1; the tabulated D call, TRBD1, remains unverified against the DNA. The CDR3 spans 12 residues, counting both ends. Germline values: CDR1 SGHVS, CDR2 FQNEAQ. CDR3 in amino acids: CASSHIRAGGYL.

CDR3 sequence: CSAHQGQDTEAFF. Here the CDR3 DNA reads TGCAGTGCTCATCAGGGGCAGGACACTGAAGCTTTCTTT. The chain combines TRBV20-1 with TRBJ1-1, with D possibly being TRBD1 (6 bases). The CDR3 covers 13 residues. V was clipped by 5 bases and J by 3 bases, with 13 bases between them. Germline V CDR1 and CDR2: DFQATT, SNEGSKA (reference sequence).

In this sample, this clonotype turned up many times. This chain uses TRBV29-1 with TRBJ2-3, with D unclear. Per germline, CDR1 SQVTM and CDR2 ANQGSEA. The CDR3 length is 13 residues. V was clipped by 1 base and J by 7 bases, with 12 bases between them. The CDR3 loop reads CSVEAQASYTQYF. CDR3 coding DNA: TGCAGCGTTGAAGCCCAGGCATCATATACGCAGTATTTT.

The chain combines TRBV12-3 or TRBV12-4 with TRBJ2-1; tentative D call: TRBD2 (5 bases). This CDR3 spans 15 amino acids. V was shortened by 6 bases and J by 8 bases, with 20 bases between the two germline ends. The DNA for the CDR3 is TGTGCCAGCAGGGTAGGGAGCAGGTGGGTGCATGAGCAGTTCTTC. Amino acids: CASRVGSRWVHEQFF.

This clonotype was observed a few times. This chain uses TRBV3-1 with TRBJ1-1; D remains unclear. CDR3 length: 13 amino acids. Germline loops: CDR1 LGHDT, CDR2 YNNKEL (reference sequence). Trimming removed 0 bases from V and 11 bases from J, with 13 bases in between. The CDR3 region has the DNA TGTGCCAGCAGCCAAGAGCGGGATTTAGAGGCTTTCTTT. Translating it yields CASSQERDLEAFF.

This clonotype was counted only a few times. The chain is built from TRBV7-2 and TRBJ1-4; no firm D call. The CDR3 extends over 14 amino acids. Germline CDR1 SGHTA, CDR2 FQGNSA. Trimming stripped 6 bases from V and 9 bases from J, with 17 bases between. The CDR3, as DNA: TGTGCCAGCAGTCGAGCTCTGGTTCAGCAAAAACTGTTTTTT. Amino acids: CASSRALVQQKLFF.

This clonotype was counted many times. This chain links TRBV7-9 with TRBJ2-1; 7 nucleotides match TRBD2. V gave up 0 bases and J gave up 8 bases; unmatched junction bases: 7. The length of the CDR3 is 15 residues. In germline, CDR1 is SEHNR, CDR2 FQNEAQ (reference sequence). CDR3 nucleotides: TGTGCCAGCAGCTTAGCGGCTAGCGGTCAGGATGAGCAGTTCTTC. Protein product: CASSLAASGQDEQFF. The variable domain in full, with the rest retrieved from reference TRBV7-9 and TRBJ2-1, is DTGVSQNPRHKITKRGQNVTFRCDPISEHNRLYWYRQTLGQGPEFLTYFQNEAQLEKSRLLSDRFSAERPKGSFSTLEIQRTEQGDSAMYLCASSLAASGQDEQFFGPGTRLTVL.

At least ten counts were recorded for this clonotype. The chain links TRBV28 to TRBJ2-1; no firm D call. The CDR3 length is 14 residues. Germline values: CDR1 MDHEN, CDR2 SYDVKM. The V end was cut by 8 bases, the J end by 7 bases, with 18 bases between. The CDR3 here is CASVRDFRPNEQFF. The CDR3 region has the DNA TGTGCCAGCGTAAGGGATTTTCGCCCGAATGAGCAGTTCTTC.

At least ten counts were recorded for this clonotype. The J gene is TRBJ1-3, the V gene TRBV12-3 or TRBV12-4; D gene unclear. Trimming removed 7 bases from V and 4 bases from J, with 11 bases in between. The CDR3 is 13 residues long. The CDR3 DNA sequence: TGTGCCAGCACCCTAAACAGCGGAAACACCATATATTTT. Protein sequence: CASTLNSGNTIYF.

At least ten counts were recorded for this clonotype. This chain uses TRBV30 with TRBJ2-7, with D possibly matching TRBD1 (6 bases). The length of the CDR3 is 12 residues. CDR1 is GTSNPN and CDR2 is SVGIG in the germline V gene (reference sequence). Trimming pared 6 bases from V and 7 bases from J, leaving 16 bases between. The CDR3 sequence: CACGMGAWEQYF. CDR3 DNA: TGTGCCTGTGGAATGGGGGCGTGGGAGCAGTACTTC.

This clonotype was detected ten times or more. The genes are TRBV15 and TRBJ2-3, with 11 bases fitting TRBD2. The CDR3 sequence is 17 residues long. V shed 1 base and J 6 bases; nucleotides not matched to a gene: 9. Germline CDR1 is LNHNV and CDR2 is YYDKDF (reference sequence). CDR3 coding DNA: TGTGCCACCAGCAGAGGCTCACTAGCGGGAGCTGGGGATACGCAGTATTTT. It specifies CATSRGSLAGAGDTQYF. Combining the CDR3 with reference TRBV15 and TRBJ2-3 gives the whole variable domain DAMVIQNPRYQVTQFGKPVTLSCSQTLNHNVMYWYQQKSSQAPKLLFHYYDKDFNNEADTPDNFQSRRPNTSFCFLDIRSPGLGDTAMYLCATSRGSLAGAGDTQYFGPGTRLTVL.

The chain has TRBV4-1 and TRBJ2-1; 7 nucleotides line up with TRBD2. The CDR3 length is 13 residues. V shed 1 base and J 8 bases; nucleotides not matched to a gene: 2. The V gene's germline CDR1 is MGHRA and CDR2 YSYEKL. CDR3 DNA sequence: TGCGCCAGCAGCCAAGCGGGACTATATGAGCAGTTCTTC. This translates into CASSQAGLYEQFF.

This clonotype was counted ten times or more. V and J are TRBV4-3 and TRBJ2-1; D is uncertain. CDR1 is LGHNA and CDR2 is YSLEER in the germline V gene. The CDR3 sequence is 13 residues long. The V end lost 1 base, the J end lost 9 bases, and 10 bases lay between the germline ends. The CDR3 here is CASSQGSASEQFF. In DNA, the CDR3 is TGCGCCAGCAGCCAAGGTTCAGCTTCTGAGCAGTTCTTC.

At least ten counts were recorded for this clonotype. This chain uses TRBV12-3 or TRBV12-4 with TRBJ1-2; the D gene is possibly TRBD1 (5 bases). The V gene lost 1 base and the J gene lost 10 bases, with 7 bases spanning the gap. This CDR3 is 11 amino acids long. The CDR3 DNA is TGTGCCAGCAGTTTAGGACAGATCTACACCTTC. It translates to CASSLGQIYTF.

This clonotype was counted a few times. The V gene is TRBV30, the J gene TRBJ2-1; D might be TRBD2 (6 bases). V was pared by 2 bases and J by 4 bases, with 18 bases between. From germline, CDR1 is GTSNPN and CDR2 SVGIG (reference sequence). CDR3 length: 16 amino acids. The DNA of the CDR3 is TGTGCCTGGAGTAGAGATTTTAGGAGGGATTACAATGAGCAGTTCTTC. It codes for CAWSRDFRRDYNEQFF. Full variable domain (remainder filled in from reference TRBV30 and TRBJ2-1): SQTIHQWPATLVQPVGSPLSLECTVEGTSNPNLYWYRQAAGRGLQLLFYSVGIGQISSEVPQNLSASRPQDRQFILSSKKLLLSDSGFYLCAWSRDFRRDYNEQFFGPGTRLTVL.

The sample holds many counts of this clonotype. The chain combines TRBV20-1 with TRBJ2-7; D tentatively reads TRBD1 or TRBD2 (5 bases each). Deletions cut 6 bases from V and 0 bases from J, with 15 bases between. Germline V gene data show CDR1 as DFQATT and CDR2 as SNEGSKA (reference sequence). This CDR3 contains 14 residues. CDR3 nucleotide sequence: TGCAGTGCGGGAAGACAGCGGCGCTCCTACGAGCAGTACTTC. Protein product: CSAGRQRRSYEQYF.